This TCR beta chain was obtained from a study of cytomegalovirus exposure and HLA in healthy donors (TCRdb year 2017). Turning to the overall study: An earlier analysis of some 550 of the donors reported 250 to 300 Gb of sequence data and 117 million unique TCR beta sequences from 150 million to 200 million T cells. The study combined high-throughput TCR immunosequencing, statistical association of individual TCRs with disease status, and machine learning to predict cytomegalovirus infection status. The number of typed donors differed by locus: about 620-630 for A, B, C, DRB1 and DQB1; 500 to 550 for DQA1; 600 to 610 for DPA1; and around 490 for DPB1. In a later genetic analysis, genome-wide SNP genotypes for about three fifths of the roughly 670 donors were used, and that subset was treated as a discovery cohort. The study used immunosequencing to profile the T cell repertoires of some 600 subjects and linked those repertoires to cytomegalovirus serostatus. In a later analysis, previously published TCR beta repertoires from about 640 donors were re-analyzed and high-resolution HLA genotyping was added so that TCR occurrence patterns could be studied. The later analysis used no new phenotypic data to find candidate immune exposures, relying instead on TCR beta sequences and their occurrence across donors. To decide whether each TCR beta V gene segment behaved as functional or pseudogenic, an earlier analysis of 587 of the donors relied on high-throughput TCR beta sequencing. On average, approximately 250,000 unique TCR beta nucleotide sequences were sequenced per donor among fewer than 500 genotyped donors of the cohort, with roughly 18% of those sequences being non-productive. Every discovery cohort repertoire had been produced on one sequencing platform. Among the roughly 410 genotyped donors, around 81% belonged to the genetic ancestry cluster associated with self-reported Caucasian donors. Besides the first cohort of 666 subjects, a separate validation cohort made up of 90 to 150 different subjects was used. Five DR-DQ haplotypes were handled as single units for association and clustering, since linkage in the cohort was strong. About 300 gigabases of sequencing data and tens of millions of unique TCR sequences were included in an early release covering several hundred HLA-typed donors. The aim of the study was to test whether cataloging public T cell receptors could identify signatures of past pathogen exposure. HLA typing covered class I and class II loci at four-digit resolution. Donor age, sex, ethnicity and CMV serostatus were collected together with the repertoire data. General study outcomes and caveats: A later analysis found that most CMV-associated TCR beta chains appeared HLA-restricted, with HLA associations seemingly driven largely by CMV exposure. Presence/absence analyses assumed roughly uniform sequencing depth across donors, an assumption that may not hold. Some IMGT-functional V segments, including TRBV6-2 and TRBV6-3, could not be told apart with the 87-base-pair reads, so those segments were excluded. A later genetic analysis reported fewer N-insertions in productive TCRs among donors in an Asian-associated ancestry cluster than the roughly 700-donor mean. It was suggested by the authors that the approach could potentially be generalized to other disease states and immunological phenotypes. In the study, about 150 TCR beta chains were listed as associated with cytomegalovirus. Cytomegalovirus status was reported to be diagnosed by the classifier with high specificity and sensitivity in both the original and validation cohorts. Across donors, most TCR sequences were observed very rarely, whereas some public TCRs were present in many individuals. Linkage disequilibrium might explain the correlated functional status among segregating V segments, but an unknown experimental factor could not be excluded. Because HLA typing was unavailable for some donors at each locus, only the typed subset was used in association tests. A later analysis found that TCR association rates varied across HLA loci, with DRB1 alleles showing the most associated TCRs and HLA-C alleles the fewest. A further reported finding was that TCR beta sequences accurately predicted the HLA-A and HLA-B alleles for most subjects in the first cohort. A few of the identified cytomegalovirus-associated TCR beta chains were confirmed in vitro to be specific for cytomegalovirus antigens. In this cohort, only TCR beta chains were sequenced, and detectable features were limited by the absence of alpha or paired-chain data. In a later analysis, several top co-occurrence clusters were reported to appear linked to parvovirus B19, influenza, CMV and Epstein-Barr virus. A cluster of highly shared sequence variants was judged likely to be a technical artifact of the sequencing pipeline. A later genetic analysis associated a missense DCLRE1C variant with V-gene and J-gene trimming of TCR beta chains, and an independent cohort replicated the association. Specific HLA alleles were associated with some 15,000 TCR beta sequences at a false discovery rate of 0.05 in a later analysis. Compared with equally common non-associated chains, HLA-associated TCR beta chains in a later analysis were more clonally expanded and had lower generation probabilities. Approximately 16 rarely observed V segments, including chromosome 9 orphons, were excluded from the earlier analysis of a few hundred of the donors because counts were too low. In an earlier analysis of some 540 of the donors, most TCR beta V segments appeared in productive rearrangements about 87% or about 30% of the time, broadly matching IMGT annotations. Assigning TCR associations to individual alleles was difficult when HLA alleles, especially DR and DQ, strongly co-occurred. The only immune exposure information available for the cohort was CMV serostatus.

The cohort consisted of some 730 healthy bone marrow donors. All cohort members were sampled while nominally healthy, although unrecorded immune exposures were likely present. The donor was CMV seronegative and was included in the group of approximately 350 seronegative cohort members. Each donor provided a peripheral blood sample, and peripheral blood mononuclear cells were used for TCR beta sequencing. Genomic DNA extraction from the blood cell samples was performed with the Qiagen DNeasy Blood Extraction Kit. Points on this clone: The target of this receptor is not known. Per-base qualities were not stored, and no clone one base away is much larger.

V and J lose 6 bases and 7 bases, and a span of 15 bases separates them. The germline V gene (reference sequence) yields MNHEY for CDR1 and SMNVEV for CDR2. The CDR3 runs 13 amino acids, cysteine and phenylalanine included. Only the CDR3 region is kept as DNA, spanning 39 bases read in frame from base 1. The library was made by the immunoSEQ multiplex PCR assay. For the multiplex PCR, a mixture combining 60 forward primers for TCR Vbeta segments and 13 reverse primers for TCR Jbeta segments was used. A multiplex PCR assay on genomic DNA amplified the CDR3 region of rearranged TCR beta genes. The amplified TCR beta libraries were sequenced on the Illumina HiSeq System as 87-base-pair reads. Under the source paper's analysis protocol: In a later analysis, 70 million to 95 million unique TCR beta chains were counted across the approximately 640 repertoires, and about 9.9 million of these chains were shared by at least two donors. Raw reads were error-corrected and collapsed into unique sequences with a nearest-neighbor algorithm that merged closely related sequences to remove PCR and sequencing errors. V, D and J gene segments were assigned by aligning CDR3 sequences to IMGT reference sequences. For a sequence to be retained, a match of at least six nucleotides was required to both a V gene segment and a J gene segment. A rearrangement counted as productive if the CDR3 had no stop codons and remained in frame with V and J, and every other rearrangement counted as non-productive. CDR3 was defined by IMGT convention, running from the second conserved V-encoded cysteine to the conserved J-encoded phenylalanine. In an earlier analysis of 500 to 650 of the donors, sequences lacking an unambiguous match to a single V gene segment were excluded. In an earlier analysis of around 600 of the donors, V segments were called functional above 56.7% productive rearrangements and were called segregating when the between-donor standard deviation exceeded 5%. A statistical classification framework was built to diagnose cytomegalovirus status from the catalog of TCR beta chain sequences. V and J gene assignment, in a later analysis, came from comparing TCR nucleotide sequences with IMGT/GENE-DB human TR gene sequences. Using the TCRdist pipeline, a later analysis assigned CDR3 sequences along with most-parsimonious VDJ recombination scenarios. In a later analysis, each TCR beta chain was defined by its CDR3 amino acid sequence together with its V-gene family, and reads without a unique V-gene family were excluded. To address suspected cross-contamination and a sequencing artifact, a later analysis removed 592 highly shared, low-generation-probability nucleotide sequences. For each public chain, a later analysis derived a clonal expansion index from normalized ranks of inferred template counts within each repertoire. In a later analysis, generation probabilities were computed using a VDJ recombination model fitted to out-of-frame rearrangements, and the results were checked against IGoR. Hypergeometric tests were used in a later analysis to score TCR-TCR, TCR-HLA and TCR-CMV co-occurrence, with a repertoire-size bias correction applied to the TCR pairs. A later analysis estimated false discovery rates by permuting HLA or CMV assignments 20 times. In a later analysis, co-occurring TCRs were grouped with DBSCAN, and TCRdist sequence similarity was added when clustering was performed within HLA-allele-positive subsets. Co-occurrence clustering excluded repertoires with fewer than 30,000 or more than 120,000 public chains, plus five with anomalous nucleotide sharing. TCRdb limited this immuneACCESS table to in-frame rearrangements with V and J called. A share of clones is missing; checked studies link under half to unresolved V genes, and the rest is unexplained. The DNA gave D and trimming, while V, J and clone size come from that table. The table for this sample lists 210,000 or so clones; less than 85% of them were counted only once. The ten largest clones add up to approximately 0.63% of the sample.

The source is a man younger than 35 in good health and CMV-seronegative. Sequencing used PBMCs. The chain is encoded by TRBV27 joined to TRBJ1-1; a weak D assignment points to TRBD1 (5 bases agree). The nucleotide sequence is TGTGCCAGCAGCCGGGCAAGCACAGGTGAAGCTTTCTTT. Translated, it gives CASSRASTGEAFF.